This passage covers 26 T cell receptor beta chains from one sample sequenced in a study of cytomegalovirus exposure and HLA in healthy donors. PCR involved 60 Vbeta and 13 Jbeta primers. The method was immunoSEQ multiplex PCR; TCRdb's version includes in-frame clones alone and lacks a portion of them. The table records 170,000 or so clones, around 80% of them present only once. The sequencing input was PBMCs. These receptors were taken from a woman between 45 and 65 years old in good health and CMV-seropositive.

Concerning this clone: The CDR3 end shows no conserved phenylalanine or tryptophan, and so a read error is likely. The chain combines TRBV30 with TRBJ1-2; D is ambiguous. Trimming cost V 2 bases and J 5 bases, with 18 bases left between them. The germline gives CDR1 GTSNPN, CDR2 SVGIG (reference sequence). There are 15 residues in the CDR3. CDR3 nucleotide sequence: TGTGCCTGGAGTTCGACGACCCTAGCCCGATATGGCTACACCCTC. This gives the protein CAWSSTTLARYGYTL.

The chain has TRBV4-3 and TRBJ2-3; TRBD2 matches at 10 bases. The trim removed 3 bases at V and 3 bases at J, leaving 6 bases unmatched. This CDR3 comprises 16 residues. Germline V gives CDR1 LGHNA, CDR2 YSLEER. CDR3: CASSQTVSGRTDTQYF. The CDR3 DNA follows: TGCGCCAGCAGCCAGACAGTTAGCGGGAGGACAGATACGCAGTATTTT.

This clone was picked up a small number of times. The chain employs TRBV7-6 and TRBJ2-7; TRBD2 agrees at 9 bases. The V and J ends lost 5 bases and 6 bases, in that order; junction bases with no gene match: 8. Looked up from germline, CDR1 is SGHVS and CDR2 is FNYEAQ. The CDR3 length is 14 residues. The CDR3 DNA follows: TGTGCCAGCAGCCAAAGCGGGGGGCTAGGCGAGCAGTACTTC. It encodes CASSQSGGLGEQYF.

V is TRBV19 and J is TRBJ1-5, with 7 bases identical to TRBD1. Trimming at V came to 4 bases and at J to 0 bases, leaving 3 bases not matched to a gene. From germline, CDR1 is LNHDA and CDR2 SQIVND (reference sequence). CDR3 length equals 15 residues. CDR3 nucleotides: TGTGCCAGTAGTAAAGGGGGCCATAGCAATCAGCCCCAGCATTTT. Translation gives CASSKGGHSNQPQHF. Combining the CDR3 with reference TRBV19 and TRBJ1-5 gives the whole variable domain DGGITQSPKYLFRKEGQNVTLSCEQNLNHDAMYWYRQDPGQGLRLIYYSQIVNDFQKGDIAEGYSVSREKKESFPLTVTSAQKNPTAFYLCASSKGGHSNQPQHFGDGTRLSIL.

The chain links TRBV28 to TRBJ1-2; D is uncertain. The V end was cut by 5 bases, the J end by 4 bases, with 8 bases between. The CDR3 totals 12 residues. Germline V lookup: CDR1 MDHEN, CDR2 SYDVKM. CDR3 coding DNA: TGTGCCAGCAGTCGAGAATCCTATGGCTACACCTTC. Encoded protein: CASSRESYGYTF.

This chain uses TRBV5-4 with TRBJ2-2, with 8 nucleotides matching TRBD2. V shed 6 bases and J 4 bases; nucleotides not matched to a gene: 11. The CDR3 runs to 16 residues. Germline V gene data show CDR1 as SGHNT and CDR2 as YYREEE (reference sequence). In DNA, the CDR3 is TGTGCCAGCACCCAGAGCGGGAGACTGGGCACCGGGGAGCTGTTTTTT. Encoded protein: CASTQSGRLGTGELFF.

The genes are TRBV2 and TRBJ2-1, with 11 nucleotides matching TRBD2. Losses at the gene ends were 8 bases for V and 7 bases for J; bases not matched to a gene: 10. The germline gives CDR1 SNHLY, CDR2 FYNNEI. CDR3 size: 15 residues. CDR3 bases: TGTGCCAGCGCCTTGGGACTAGCGGAGGTAAATGAGCAGTTCTTC. It encodes CASALGLAEVNEQFF.

The gene calls are TRBV2 and TRBJ2-5, with TRBD2 matching 7 bases. Matching the DNA end better, TRBJ2-7 makes the J call doubtful. CDR3 length: 15 residues. Germline-derived CDR1 and CDR2 are SNHLY and FYNNEI. The CDR3 DNA reads as TGTGCCAGCAGGGGACGTAGCGGGCAAGCCTACGAGCAGTACTTC. Its translation is CASRGRSGQAYEQYF.

The chain employs TRBV28 and TRBJ1-2; 9 nucleotides match TRBD1. CDR1 is MDHEN and CDR2 is SYDVKM in the germline V gene. With V trimmed by 2 bases and J by 8 bases, 12 bases remained unmatched. The CDR3 is 16 residues long. The CDR3: CASSLTPGTGIGGYTF. CDR3 in DNA: TGTGCCAGCAGTTTAACTCCCGGGACAGGGATTGGAGGCTACACCTTC.

The CDR3 nucleotides are TGCAGTGCTGATACAGTAGGTGAAGCTTTCTTT. As protein: CSADTVGEAFF. V gene TRBV20-1 combines with J gene TRBJ1-1, with D unclear. With 5 bases removed from V and 7 bases from J, the gap between germline ends came to 11 bases. The CDR3 runs to 11 residues. CDR1 is DFQATT, CDR2 SNEGSKA, per germline (reference sequence).

The chain recombines TRBV4-3 with TRBJ1-1; weak D call: TRBD1 (6 bases). V was pared by 2 bases and J by 5 bases, with 9 bases between. The germline V gene has CDR1 LGHNA and CDR2 YSLEER. The CDR3 loop spans 13 amino acids. In DNA, the CDR3 is TGCGCCAGCAGCCAAATTACAGGGACTGAAGCTTTCTTT. Protein product: CASSQITGTEAFF.

The J gene is TRBJ1-5, the V gene TRBV11-3; the D gene is possibly TRBD1 (5 bases). The ends were cut back, 8 bases at V and 7 bases at J, with 18 bases in the middle. The CDR3 covers 14 residues. Germline V gives CDR1 SGHNT, CDR2 YENEEA. The CDR3 sequence: CASPGDGSGQPQHF. CDR3 coding DNA: TGTGCCAGCCCGGGGGACGGGAGCGGGCAGCCCCAGCATTTT.

This rearrangement joins TRBV7-2 to TRBJ1-5; TRBD1 agrees at 8 bases. V shed 3 bases and J 1 base; nucleotides not matched to a gene: 2. The CDR3 runs to 15 residues. The germline CDR1 and CDR2 sequences are SGHTA and FQGNSA. CDR3 amino acids: CASSFQGASNQPQHF. CDR3 nucleotides: TGTGCCAGCAGCTTCCAGGGGGCGAGCAATCAGCCCCAGCATTTT.

V gene TRBV9 combines with J gene TRBJ1-2; TRBD1 matches at 11 bases. CDR3 length equals 16 residues. Germline V gene sequence: CDR1 SGDLS, CDR2 YYNGEE. V trimming: 3 bases; J trimming: 6 bases; junction bases outside the gene matches: 10. The CDR3: CASSAPRTGGDNGYTF. The CDR3 DNA follows: TGTGCCAGCAGCGCCCCTCGGACAGGGGGCGATAATGGCTACACCTTC.

The chain uses TRBV7-9 and TRBJ2-7, with TRBD2 matching over 9 bases. From germline, CDR1 is SEHNR and CDR2 FQNEAQ (reference sequence). With 4 bases clipped from V and 5 bases from J, the junction kept 21 bases outside the gene matches. This CDR3 comprises 19 residues. CDR3 amino acids: CASSSDRRLPHSGRDEQYF. The DNA for the CDR3 is TGTGCCAGCAGCTCTGACCGACGACTACCCCATAGCGGGAGAGACGAGCAGTACTTC.

CDR3 sequence: CASSLGLIPGTGELFF. Written as DNA, the CDR3 is TGTGCCAGCAGCTTAGGGCTGATTCCGGGGACCGGGGAGCTGTTTTTT. J is TRBJ2-2 and V is TRBV7-2; a weak D match, TRBD2 (5 bases). This CDR3 has 16 residues. V lost 1 base, J lost 5 bases, and 14 bases lay in between. Germline CDR1 reads SGHTA; CDR2 reads FQGNSA.

The V and J genes are TRBV5-8 and TRBJ2-4; 8 positions agree with TRBD1. Germline V gene sequence: CDR1 SGHTS, CDR2 YDEGEE. V lost 0 bases, J lost 13 bases, and 9 bases stayed unmatched. There are 14 residues in the CDR3. CDR3 loop: CASSLGQGTHWQYF. Here the CDR3 DNA reads TGTGCCAGCAGCTTGGGACAGGGGACGCATTGGCAGTACTTC. Based on the CDR3 plus reference TRBV5-8 and TRBJ2-4, the full variable domain is EAGVTQSPTHLIKTRGQQATLRCSPISGHTSVYWYQQALGLGLQFLLWYDEGEERNRGNFPPRFSGRQFPNYSSELNVNALELEDSALYLCASSLGQGTHWQYFGAGTRLSVL.

V usage is TRBV6-5 and J usage is TRBJ2-1, with D possibly matching TRBD2 (6 bases). This CDR3 is 15 amino acids long. Germline V gene lookup returns CDR1 MNHEY and CDR2 SVGAGI. V shed 2 bases and J shed 3 bases, with 11 bases lying between them. The CDR3 DNA follows: TGTGCCAGCAGTTACGGAGGGGCGGTCTACAATGAGCAGTTCTTC. Translating gives CASSYGGAVYNEQFF.

This chain connects TRBV5-6 to TRBJ2-5; unclear D gene. The germline V gene has CDR1 SGHDT and CDR2 YYEEEE. Trimming shortened V by 0 bases and J by 0 bases, and 6 bases separated the two germline ends. The CDR3 covers 14 residues. For the CDR3, the DNA is TGTGCCAGCAGCTTGGTCAGGAACCAAGAGACCCAGTACTTC. This sequence encodes CASSLVRNQETQYF.

The V gene is TRBV10-2, the J gene TRBJ2-7; 14 nucleotides agree with TRBD2. The V segment lost 3 bases and the J segment 3 bases; nucleotides outside the gene matches: 7. The CDR3 extends over 17 amino acids. From germline, CDR1 is WSHSY and CDR2 SAAADI. The DNA of the CDR3 is TGCGCCAGCAGTGATTCGGGACTAGCGGGAGATTTCTACGAGCAGTACTTC. It translates to CASSDSGLAGDFYEQYF.

The CDR3 DNA reads TGTGCCATCAGTGAACTGGACAGGGCTGGCTACACCTTC. It yields the protein CAISELDRAGYTF. V usage is TRBV10-3 and J usage is TRBJ1-2; 8 nucleotides align to TRBD1. Per the germline V gene, CDR1 is ENHRY and CDR2 is SYGVKD. With V trimmed by 3 bases and J by 7 bases, 4 bases remained unmatched. The CDR3 runs to 13 residues.

V and J are TRBV18 and TRBJ1-2; D perhaps matches TRBD1 (6 bases). V lost 3 bases to trimming and J lost 2 bases, with 13 bases between them. CDR1 is KGHSH and CDR2 is LQKENI in the germline V gene. This CDR3 has 15 residues. CDR3 coding DNA: TGTGCCAGCTCACCTCAATCAGGGGTGAACTATGGCTACACCTTC. Residues: CASSPQSGVNYGYTF.

J is TRBJ1-2 and V is TRBV28, with 7 bases identical to TRBD1. V lost 4 bases, J lost 4 bases, and 18 bases stayed unmatched. CDR1 MDHEN and CDR2 SYDVKM come from the germline V gene. This CDR3 contains 18 residues. Here the CDR3 DNA reads TGTGCCAGCAGTTCTGCCGCCGGGACAGATATCATTTTCTATGGCTACACCTTC. Its translation is CASSSAAGTDIIFYGYTF.

The chain has TRBV4-3 and TRBJ1-2; D possibly corresponds to TRBD1 (6 bases). V lost 4 bases and J 6 bases, leaving 27 bases between the germline ends. The CDR3 spans 18 residues. Looked up from germline, CDR1 is LGHNA and CDR2 is YSLEER. CDR3: CASSLGLSNRVEVDGYTF. DNA for the CDR3: TGCGCCAGCAGCCTCGGTTTATCCAACAGGGTTGAGGTGGATGGCTACACCTTC.

The rearrangement links TRBV5-1 to TRBJ1-1, with TRBD1 identical over 10 bases. The CDR3 runs to 15 residues. Germline CDR1 SGHRS, CDR2 YFSETQ. With 1 base clipped from V and 8 bases from J, the junction kept 8 bases outside the gene matches. CDR3 residues: CASSLPPGQGPEAFF. DNA for the CDR3: TGCGCCAGCAGCTTGCCCCCGGGACAGGGGCCAGAAGCTTTCTTT. The complete variable domain, with remaining parts taken from reference TRBV5-1 and TRBJ1-1, reads KAGVTQTPRYLIKTRGQQVTLSCSPISGHRSVSWYQQTPGQGLQFLFEYFSETQRNKGNFPGRFSGRQFSNSRSEMNVSTLELGDSALYLCASSLPPGQGPEAFFGQGTRLTVV.

The CDR3 DNA follows: TGTGCCACAATCACTGGACAGGGCGGTAGGCAGCCCCAGCATTTT. It specifies CATITGQGGRQPQHF. The V call is TRBV28, the J call TRBJ1-5; 8 nucleotides match TRBD1. J gave up 7 bases and V 10 bases, and 15 bases lay outside the gene matches. The CDR3 is 15 residues long. Germline V gene lookup returns CDR1 MDHEN and CDR2 SYDVKM. The whole variable domain, filled in from reference TRBV28 and TRBJ1-5, reads DVKVTQSSRYLVKRTGEKVFLECVQDMDHENMFWYRQDPGLGLRLIYFSYDVKMKEKGDIPEGYSVSREKKERFSLILESASTNQTSMYLCATITGQGGRQPQHFGDGTRLSIL.